One and the same sample provided the 13 T cell receptor beta chains below, sequenced in a study of OX40 agonist ivuxolimab in advanced cancers. The assay was immunoSEQ multiplex PCR, and TCRdb's table has in-frame clones only and misses some. Of more than 90,000 clones listed, about four fifths are singletons. The specimen was CD4+ or CD8+ T cells sorted from blood, collected in a trial of the OX40 agonist ivuxolimab. Source of these receptors: an adult with an advanced solid tumor such as melanoma, head and neck, liver or kidney cancer.

This chain connects TRBV2 to TRBJ1-4; TRBD1 is a possible D gene (5 bases). The ends were cut back, 7 bases at V and 4 bases at J, with 10 bases in the middle. Germline V gene data show CDR1 as SNHLY and CDR2 as FYNNEI. CDR3 length: 13 residues. The CDR3 region has the DNA TGTGCCAGCAAGGGGAGCCATAATGAAAAACTGTTTTTT. Amino acid sequence: CASKGSHNEKLFF.

CDR3 amino acids: CASSPHTFSGANVLTF. CDR3 coding DNA: TGTGCCAGCAGCCCCCACACCTTCTCTGGGGCCAACGTCCTGACTTTC. J is TRBJ2-6 and V is TRBV9; D unresolved. Trimming took 4 bases from V and 0 from J, leaving 11 bases between them. The CDR3 has 16 residues. The germline V gene encodes CDR1 SGDLS and CDR2 YYNGEE. The variable domain in full, completed from reference TRBV9 and TRBJ2-6, reads DSGVTQTPKHLITATGQRVTLRCSPRSGDLSVYWYQQSLDQGLQFLIQYYNGEERAKGNILERFSAQQFPDLHSELNLSSLELGDSALYFCASSPHTFSGANVLTFGAGSRLTVL.

The chain has TRBV19 and TRBJ1-5; TRBD1 is a possible D gene (5 bases). The CDR3 sequence is 15 residues long. V was clipped by 2 bases and J by 3 bases, with 11 bases between them. Germline CDR1 is LNHDA and CDR2 is SQIVND (reference sequence). CDR3 bases: TGTGCCAGTAGTATAACTGGGGCGCACAATCAGCCCCAGCATTTT. This translates into CASSITGAHNQPQHF.

The V call is TRBV6-5, the J call TRBJ2-3; D gene ambiguous. Germline-derived CDR1 and CDR2 are MNHEY and SVGAGI. The length of the CDR3 is 13 residues. V lost 5 bases, J lost 0 bases, and 6 bases lay in between. CDR3 bases: TGTGCCAGCAGTCCCCTGAGCACAGATACGCAGTATTTT. This sequence encodes CASSPLSTDTQYF.

The chain links TRBV5-6 to TRBJ2-7; D gene uncertain. The germline CDR1 and CDR2 sequences are SGHDT and YYEEEE. The length of the CDR3 is 15 residues. V lost 0 bases to trimming and J lost 3 bases, with 13 bases between them. CDR3 nucleotide sequence: TGTGCCAGCAGCTTGGAGCCCAGGACGGACTACGAGCAGTACTTC. Protein sequence: CASSLEPRTDYEQYF.

The rearrangement joins TRBV28 to TRBJ1-6, with D unresolved. This CDR3 contains 18 residues. Trimming cost V 5 bases and J 0 bases, with 17 bases left between them. CDR1 and CDR2 (germline): MDHEN, SYDVKM. The CDR3 spells CASSPRTRLSSYNSPLHF. CDR3 bases: TGTGCCAGCAGTCCTAGGACCCGCTTAAGCTCCTATAATTCACCCCTCCACTTT.

CDR3 bases: TGTGCCAGCAGTTCCTGGGGGACAGGCACAGATACGCAGTATTTT. Its protein product is CASSSWGTGTDTQYF. The V gene is TRBV27, the J gene TRBJ2-3; 7 bases fit TRBD1. The CDR3 has 15 amino acids. CDR1 and CDR2 from the germline V gene are MNHEY and SMNVEV (reference sequence). The ends lost 4 bases at V and 1 base at J; junction bases unmatched: 5.

This clone was observed once. This chain links TRBV28 with TRBJ2-7; no firm D call. The V gene's germline CDR1 is MDHEN and CDR2 SYDVKM. The V and J ends lost 5 bases and 2 bases respectively, with 4 bases between them. This CDR3 contains 11 residues. This CDR3 is CASSQPYEQYF. The CDR3 DNA reads as TGTGCCAGCAGTCAACCCTACGAGCAGTACTTC.

V gene TRBV30 combines with J gene TRBJ1-5; D gene ambiguous. This CDR3 has 15 residues. In germline, CDR1 is GTSNPN, CDR2 SVGIG (reference sequence). Trimming removed 0 bases from V and 1 base from J, with 10 bases in between. The CDR3 DNA is TGTGCCTGGAGTGTCCCCGGACGGAGCAATCAGCCCCAGCATTTT. Protein sequence: CAWSVPGRSNQPQHF.

This chain joins TRBV4-2 and TRBJ1-3; D possibly corresponds to TRBD1 (5 bases). This CDR3 comprises 16 residues. The germline gives CDR1 LGHNA, CDR2 YNFKEQ. The V gene lost 4 bases and the J gene lost 0 bases, with 13 bases spanning the gap. CDR3 coding DNA: TGTGCCAGCAGCCGCCTGGGGGGAAACTCTGGAAACACCATATATTTT. Translated, it gives CASSRLGGNSGNTIYF.

V is TRBV30 and J is TRBJ1-2, with 7 bases that match TRBD1. Trimming removed 5 bases from V and 7 bases from J; junction bases left unmatched: 13. Germline V CDR1 and CDR2: GTSNPN, SVGIG (reference sequence). The CDR3 has 14 residues. The CDR3 protein is CAWGKTGKKSGYTF. DNA of the CDR3: TGTGCCTGGGGAAAGACAGGGAAGAAGAGTGGCTACACCTTC.

The chain is built from TRBV7-2 and TRBJ1-4, with TRBD1 identical over 8 bases. The germline V gene encodes CDR1 SGHTA and CDR2 FQGNSA. Germline trimming cut 5 bases from V and 4 bases from J; bases unmatched to any gene: 6. CDR3 length: 15 residues. CDR3 sequence: CASSPRTGINEKLFF. In nucleotides, the CDR3 is TGTGCCAGCAGCCCCCGGACAGGGATTAATGAAAAACTGTTTTTT.

The chain employs TRBV19 and TRBJ2-2, with TRBD1 matching over 9 bases. Looked up from germline, CDR1 is LNHDA and CDR2 is SQIVND (reference sequence). This CDR3 comprises 16 residues. The trim removed 1 base at V and 5 bases at J, leaving 5 bases unmatched. CDR3 sequence: CASSIVGQGVTGELFF. The CDR3 nucleotides read TGTGCCAGTAGTATAGTGGGACAGGGAGTAACCGGGGAGCTGTTTTTT.